This record looks at one T cell receptor (beta chain) sequence and its context. The data stem from a study of blood T cell repertoires in COVID-19. Here immunoSEQ multiplex PCR was the method, and the copy in TCRdb shows in-frame clones only, minus some. Of more than 200,000 clones detected, more than 70% appear once; the ten largest clones hold about 2.5%. Germline lookup yields CDR1 GTSNPN and CDR2 SVGIG (reference sequence). The CDR3 has 13 residues. V shed 6 bases and J 6 bases; nucleotides not matched to a gene: 9. The chain is built from TRBV30 and TRBJ2-7; 9 nucleotides agree with TRBD2. Sequencing was performed on peripheral blood. This sequence originates from a woman aged 60-75 years with acute or convalescent COVID-19. The CDR3 DNA sequence: TGTGCCTGTTACTCCGGGACTAGCTTCGAGCAGTACTTC. This gives the protein CACYSGTSFEQYF.